This is a list of T cell receptor beta chains from one sample in a study of control samples from healthy donors and cancer patients. Assay used: immunoSEQ multiplex PCR; TCRdb lists only in-frame clones, some missing. The sample lists 90,000 to 140,000 clones, approximately 83% occurring once. Sequenced sample: blood. The source of these receptors is a woman between 45 and 65 years old in good health. CDR3s include the opening cysteine and the closing phenylalanine or tryptophan. The D gene is left open where the match is weak. Only some rows state a clone size, as once, few, many or a class for expanded clones.

TRBV28	TRBJ2-1	-	-	TGTGCCAGCAGCCTCGTGGGCTACAATGAGCAGTTCTTC	CASSLVGYNEQFF
TRBV23-1	TRBJ1-5	-	-	TGCGCCAGCAGTCAACCCGGGAGGCCCCAGCATTTT	CASSQPGRPQHF
TRBV7-9	TRBJ2-2	-	-	TGTGCCAGCAGCTTAGGGTGGGGAGCCGGGGAGCTGTTTTTT	CASSLGWGAGELFF
TRBV3-1/TRBV3-2	TRBJ2-5	-	TRBD2	TGTGCCAGCAGCCCGGGTAGCGGGGGTCTCCAAGAGACCCAGTACTTC	CASSPGSGGLQETQYF
TRBV28	TRBJ1-2	-	-	TGTGCCAGCAGTTTAGAGGCAGGGAGGAACTATGGCTACACCTTC	CASSLEAGRNYGYTF
TRBV6-6	TRBJ1-1	once	-	TGTGCCAGCAGTTACTCGTCTGAAGCTTTCTTT	CASSYSSEAFF
TRBV6-6	TRBJ1-1	-	-	TGTGCCAGCAGTTACCACACTGAAGCTTTCTTT	CASSYHTEAFF
TRBV4-3	TRBJ2-5	-	TRBD1	TGCGCCAGCAGCCAAAGGCTCGTCGGGACAGGGGATCAAGAGACCCAGTACTTC	CASSQRLVGTGDQETQYF
TRBV30	TRBJ2-2	-	-	TGTGCCTGGAGTGCGAAGAACACCGGGGAGCTGTTTTTT	CAWSAKNTGELFF
TRBV7-2	TRBJ2-1	-	TRBD2	TGTGCCAGCAGCCGTAGCGGGACCCGTTTCCAGGGGTACAATGAGCAGTTCTTC	CASSRSGTRFQGYNEQFF
TRBV5-1	TRBJ2-5	few	TRBD2	TGCGCCAGCAGAGCGGGACTAGCGGGGGAGACCCAGTACTTC	CASRAGLAGETQYF
TRBV7-5	TRBJ2-6	-	-	TGTGCCAGAAATAAGTGGGGGGTGAGCTCTGGGGCCAACGTCCTGACTTTC	CARNKWGVSSGANVLTF
TRBV27	TRBJ2-3	-	TRBD2	TGTGCCAGCACCCCCCGGGGGGGGATTTCCTCCACAGATACGCAGTATTTT	CASTPRGGISSTDTQYF
TRBV3-1/TRBV3-2	TRBJ1-2	few	-	TGTGCCAGCAGCCACTTCAGGGGAGGGGCGACTGGCTACACCTTC	CASSHFRGGATGYTF
TRBV9	TRBJ2-2	-	TRBD2	TGTGCCAGCAGCGTAGCCGGGGGGGCCCCCGGGGAGCTGTTTTTT	CASSVAGGAPGELFF
TRBV30	TRBJ1-1	-	-	TGTGCCTGGAGTCTTTGCCCTGCTAGGGCTTTCTTT	CAWSLCPARAFF
TRBV6-2/TRBV6-3	TRBJ2-2	once	TRBD2	TGTGCCAGCAGTTCTGCTAGCGGGGGTCGGAACACCGGGGAGCTGTTTTTT	CASSSASGGRNTGELFF
TRBV6-2/TRBV6-3	TRBJ2-7	-	TRBD1	TGTGCCAGCAGTTACTCCAGGGACAGTAACGAGCAGTACTTC	CASSYSRDSNEQYF
TRBV5-1	TRBJ1-1	once	TRBD1	TGCGCCAGCAGCCCCGGGACAGCTCTCACTGAAGCTTTCTTT	CASSPGTALTEAFF
TRBV7-2	TRBJ2-7	-	-	TGTGCCAGCAGCCTCCTTGGGCTATACGAGCAGTACTTC	CASSLLGLYEQYF
TRBV30	TRBJ1-1	once	TRBD1	TGTGCCTTACAGGGGGACACTGAAGCTTTCTTT	CALQGDTEAFF
TRBV30	TRBJ1-2	-	-	TGTGCCTGGAGTGTACGGCGGTCCGGGACGGGAACTTATGGCTACACCTTC	CAWSVRRSGTGTYGYTF
TRBV6-5	TRBJ1-6	many	-	TGTGCCAGCAGTTACTCAATAGGGGATAATTCACCCCTCCACTTT	CASSYSIGDNSPLHF
TRBV30	TRBJ2-3	few	-	TGTGCCTGGAGTGTAGCTAGGGCGGGCACAGATACGCAGTATTTT	CAWSVARAGTDTQYF
TRBV20-1	TRBJ1-5	-	-	TGCAGTGCTAGTCTTAGGCGAATAGCCGGGCAGCCCCAGCATTTT	CSASLRRIAGQPQHF
TRBV7-8	TRBJ1-1	-	TRBD1	TGTGCCAGCAGCTTAGGAGTACAGGGGTGGAACACTGAAGCTTTCTTT	CASSLGVQGWNTEAFF
TRBV27	TRBJ2-6	-	TRBD1	TGTGCCAGCCGGGACAGGGCCCTCTCTGGGGCCAACGTCCTGACTTTC	CASRDRALSGANVLTF
TRBV11-2	TRBJ2-2	-	TRBD2	TGTGCCAGCAGCTTATCCCGGACTAGCGGGAGAACACCGGGGTCCTTGTTTTTT	CASSLSRTSGRTPGSLFF
TRBV6-2/TRBV6-3	TRBJ1-5	-	TRBD1	TGTGCCAGCAGTCCCCGGGGAGGGGGCGTTGGCAATCAGCCCCAGCATTTT	CASSPRGGGVGNQPQHF
TRBV2	TRBJ2-1	-	TRBD2	TGTGCCAGCGGGACTAGCGGGGGGGCCTTTGAGCAGTTCTTC	CASGTSGGAFEQFF
TRBV28	TRBJ1-6	once	TRBD1	TGTGCCAGTCCGGACAGGAGCTCCTATAATTCACCCCTCCACTTT	CASPDRSSYNSPLHF
TRBV25-1	TRBJ1-3	-	TRBD1	TGTGCCAGCAGAACAGGGGGCGGAAACACCATATATTTT	CASRTGGGNTIYF
TRBV6-6	TRBJ2-5	-	-	TGTGCCAGCAGTTACTCGATGAGGGGAGGGGGTGAGACCCAGTACTTC	CASSYSMRGGGETQYF
TRBV6-5	TRBJ1-1	-	TRBD1	TGTGCCAGCAGTTGGGGGACAGGGGGCTTCGGCACTGAAGCTTTCTTT	CASSWGTGGFGTEAFF
TRBV9	TRBJ1-1	-	-	TGTGCCAGCAGCGTATCAAGTGTGGGGACTGAAGCTTTCTTT	CASSVSSVGTEAFF